This TCR beta chain was captured by sequencing in a study of CD4 T cells in relation to SARS-CoV-2 and coronaviruses. Turning to the study itself: ViraFEST: approximately eleven-day antigen culture of PBMCs, then TCR beta CDR3 sequencing.

Clones were sequenced by immunoSEQ multiplex PCR, and TCRdb holds only the in-frame ones, with some missing. The table records just over 25,000 clones, 60% to 75% of them present only once. CDR3 length equals 15 residues. The V end was cut by 5 bases, the J end by 6 bases, with 20 bases between. Germline V gives CDR1 SGHAT, CDR2 FQNNGV. This clone was counted only a few times. Antigen unknown. CD4+ T cells from unexposed donors were obtained before the COVID-19 pandemic (2011-2018). After about 10 days of culture, CD4+ T cells were isolated. Cells permitting, SARS-CoV-2 S/N and four cold-coronavirus spikes were tested on unexposed-donor CD4+ T cells.

This receptor was identified in a human donor in good health. The sample consisted of CD4+ T cells from PBMCs, cultured in vitro. The chain uses TRBV11-2 and TRBJ2-7; D gene ambiguous. The CDR3 coding sequence is TGTGCCAGCAGCCCCAAGGGTAAGGATATTAGCGAGCAGTACTTC. Amino acid sequence: CASSPKGKDISEQYF.